A selection of T cell receptor beta chains follows, all from one sample in a study of T cell responses to AZD1222 COVID-19 vaccine. The protocol was immunoSEQ multiplex PCR, while the TCRdb copy is restricted to in-frame clones and leaves out a portion. The sample records over 35,000 clones, around four fifths being singletons. The starting material was peripheral blood, obtained 28 days after the second dose of the MenACWY control vaccine. Receptor source: an adult who received the MenACWY meningococcal vaccine as a control. Both conserved end residues are part of each CDR3. Fields, in order: CDR3 protein, J gene, CDR3 length, V gene.

cdr3_aa: CASSGRVRQIQETQYF
j_call: TRBJ2-5
cdr3_length: 16
v_call: TRBV3-1/TRBV3-2

cdr3_aa: CASSQWGFEKLFF
j_call: TRBJ1-4
cdr3_length: 13
v_call: TRBV14

cdr3_aa: CASSSPTSGTYEQYF
j_call: TRBJ2-7
cdr3_length: 15
v_call: TRBV27

cdr3_aa: CASSYSRDTYGYTF
j_call: TRBJ1-2
cdr3_length: 14
v_call: TRBV6-6

cdr3_aa: CASSPPRTGPTTYEQYF
j_call: TRBJ2-7
cdr3_length: 17
v_call: TRBV18

cdr3_aa: CAWAQGMGGNTIYF
j_call: TRBJ1-3
cdr3_length: 14
v_call: TRBV30

cdr3_aa: CASSRKQGDNYGYTF
j_call: TRBJ1-2
cdr3_length: 15
v_call: TRBV4-1

cdr3_aa: CASSPSENYGYTF
j_call: TRBJ1-2
cdr3_length: 13
v_call: TRBV12-3/TRBV12-4

cdr3_aa: CASSTSGGYNEQFF
j_call: TRBJ2-1
cdr3_length: 14
v_call: TRBV10-1

cdr3_aa: CASSLGASGSLDTQYF
j_call: TRBJ2-3
cdr3_length: 16
v_call: TRBV5-1

cdr3_aa: CASSKSSSGDKNTDTQYF
j_call: TRBJ2-3
cdr3_length: 18
v_call: TRBV21-1

cdr3_aa: CASRGRDGWGNTEAFF
j_call: TRBJ1-1
cdr3_length: 16
v_call: TRBV7-8

cdr3_aa: CASSDSGGGAPDTQYF
j_call: TRBJ2-3
cdr3_length: 16
v_call: TRBV6-4

cdr3_aa: CASSQDLAGGNEQFF
j_call: TRBJ2-1
cdr3_length: 15
v_call: TRBV4-2

cdr3_aa: CASSPTGSSLEPQHF
j_call: TRBJ1-5
cdr3_length: 15
v_call: TRBV7-9

cdr3_aa: CASTMGRESGYTF
j_call: TRBJ1-2
cdr3_length: 13
v_call: TRBV6-5

cdr3_aa: CASSVDPGGAVEETQYF
j_call: TRBJ2-5
cdr3_length: 17
v_call: TRBV9

cdr3_aa: CASSQDPGGLGNTEAFF
j_call: TRBJ1-1
cdr3_length: 17
v_call: TRBV14

cdr3_aa: CASSLNTRLTQETQYF
j_call: TRBJ2-5
cdr3_length: 16
v_call: TRBV7-6

cdr3_aa: CASSPSGTAYVAFF
j_call: TRBJ1-1
cdr3_length: 14
v_call: TRBV6-2/TRBV6-3

cdr3_aa: CASSRSKNEQFF
j_call: TRBJ2-1
cdr3_length: 12
v_call: TRBV11-3

cdr3_aa: CASSKGWSYGYTF
j_call: TRBJ1-2
cdr3_length: 13
v_call: TRBV3-1/TRBV3-2

cdr3_aa: CASSTGASSYNEQFF
j_call: TRBJ2-1
cdr3_length: 15
v_call: TRBV6-5

cdr3_aa: CAVRQGVIFEQFF
j_call: TRBJ2-1
cdr3_length: 13
v_call: TRBV30

cdr3_aa: CASRGDRGAFF
j_call: TRBJ1-1
cdr3_length: 11
v_call: TRBV6-5

cdr3_aa: CASSTSRLTTGGDGYEQYF
j_call: TRBJ2-7
cdr3_length: 19
v_call: TRBV28

cdr3_aa: CASSQLSEAFF
j_call: TRBJ1-1
cdr3_length: 11
v_call: TRBV12-3/TRBV12-4

cdr3_aa: CASSIRGSRWDTQYF
j_call: TRBJ2-3
cdr3_length: 15
v_call: TRBV13

cdr3_aa: CASSESNRDQPQHF
j_call: TRBJ1-5
cdr3_length: 14
v_call: TRBV10-1

cdr3_aa: CASAPILGQKNTGELFF
j_call: TRBJ2-2
cdr3_length: 17
v_call: TRBV11-2

cdr3_aa: CASSFGTGRRPGELFF
j_call: TRBJ2-2
cdr3_length: 16
v_call: TRBV7-2

cdr3_aa: CASSFGQGEFF
j_call: TRBJ2-1
cdr3_length: 11
v_call: TRBV6-6

cdr3_aa: CAGRTGNTIYF
j_call: TRBJ1-3
cdr3_length: 11
v_call: TRBV10-2

cdr3_aa: CASRLGTGLQPQHF
j_call: TRBJ1-5
cdr3_length: 14
v_call: TRBV6-5

cdr3_aa: CASSKEPGTTGELFF
j_call: TRBJ2-2
cdr3_length: 15
v_call: TRBV7-9

cdr3_aa: CASSWTGESETQYF
j_call: TRBJ2-5
cdr3_length: 14
v_call: TRBV7-9

cdr3_aa: CASSLATGTPNTEAFF
j_call: TRBJ1-1
cdr3_length: 16
v_call: TRBV5-1

cdr3_aa: CASSLVRNYEQYF
j_call: TRBJ2-7
cdr3_length: 13
v_call: TRBV5-8

cdr3_aa: CASSQVDSNQPQHF
j_call: TRBJ1-5
cdr3_length: 14
v_call: TRBV3-1/TRBV3-2

cdr3_aa: CASSSTGGLYTIYF
j_call: TRBJ1-3
cdr3_length: 14
v_call: TRBV5-6

cdr3_aa: CASSQDWTGRQPQHF
j_call: TRBJ1-5
cdr3_length: 15
v_call: TRBV4-1

cdr3_aa: CASSFDHTDTQYF
j_call: TRBJ2-3
cdr3_length: 13
v_call: TRBV7-6

cdr3_aa: CASSPAGRRLSTDTQYF
j_call: TRBJ2-3
cdr3_length: 17
v_call: TRBV28

cdr3_aa: CASSLGTALMNTEAFF
j_call: TRBJ1-1
cdr3_length: 16
v_call: TRBV19

cdr3_aa: CASSQVIGEMAKNIQYF
j_call: TRBJ2-4
cdr3_length: 17
v_call: TRBV4-1

cdr3_aa: CASSYSTGGSGYGYTF
j_call: TRBJ1-2
cdr3_length: 16
v_call: TRBV6-6

cdr3_aa: CASSSYNYGYTF
j_call: TRBJ1-2
cdr3_length: 12
v_call: TRBV27

cdr3_aa: CASSPLNRDQQYF
j_call: TRBJ2-7
cdr3_length: 13
v_call: TRBV18

cdr3_aa: CASSPETGQYNSPLHF
j_call: TRBJ1-6
cdr3_length: 16
v_call: TRBV7-6

cdr3_aa: CASSHQGSVEKLFF
j_call: TRBJ1-4
cdr3_length: 14
v_call: TRBV7-3

cdr3_aa: CASTAGTGYDTGELFF
j_call: TRBJ2-2
cdr3_length: 16
v_call: TRBV11-2

cdr3_aa: CASSIQGQVGDTQYF
j_call: TRBJ2-3
cdr3_length: 15
v_call: TRBV19

cdr3_aa: CASSPRKGLNQPQHF
j_call: TRBJ1-5
cdr3_length: 15
v_call: TRBV18

cdr3_aa: CASSLGQGASGELFF
j_call: TRBJ2-2
cdr3_length: 15
v_call: TRBV5-1

cdr3_aa: CASSEERQSTGSGANVLTF
j_call: TRBJ2-6
cdr3_length: 19
v_call: TRBV2

cdr3_aa: CASSPGKQLNEQFF
j_call: TRBJ2-1
cdr3_length: 14
v_call: TRBV10-1

cdr3_aa: CASSHGGGMNTEAFF
j_call: TRBJ1-1
cdr3_length: 15
v_call: TRBV28

cdr3_aa: CASSLVGVNTGELFF
j_call: TRBJ2-2
cdr3_length: 15
v_call: TRBV7-8

cdr3_aa: CAWSDRIRGHSYNEQFF
j_call: TRBJ2-1
cdr3_length: 17
v_call: TRBV30